This is a list of T cell receptor beta chains from one sample in a study of T-cell reconstitution after alpha-beta-depleted transplantation in children. Each CDR3 protein is one row after TCRdb ran MiXCR on the PCR reads. The sample consists of around 300,000 distinct CDR3 sequences, under 14% of them appearing once. The sequencing here drew on peripheral blood, taken 180 days after TCRalphabeta/CD19-depleted stem cell transplant. Receptors originate from a male patient aged 2 to 10 who had a stem cell transplant for chronic granulomatous disease, so the T cells may come from the graft donor. Both conserved end residues are part of each CDR3. Fields, in order: clone size, V gene, D gene, J gene, CDR3 protein, CDR3 DNA. The D gene is left open where the match is weak. Only part of the rows carry a size: once, few, many, or a class if the clone is expanded.

abundance: many; v_gene: TRBV7-8; d_gene: NA; j_gene: TRBJ1-5; CDR3aa: CASSLAGAGQPQHF; CDR3nt: TGTGCCAGCAGCTTAGCCGGGGCCGGGCAGCCCCAGCATTTT
abundance: NA; v_gene: TRBV2; d_gene: TRBD2; j_gene: TRBJ2-3; CDR3aa: CASRERSGGRDTQYF; CDR3nt: TGTGCCAGCAGGGAAAGAAGCGGGGGGCGTGATACGCAGTATTTT
abundance: many; v_gene: TRBV29-1; d_gene: NA; j_gene: TRBJ2-1; CDR3aa: CSVENGGQFF; CDR3nt: TGCAGCGTTGAAAACGGGGGGCAGTTCTTC
abundance: many; v_gene: TRBV5-6; d_gene: NA; j_gene: TRBJ2-7; CDR3aa: CASSFGGTVWDYEQYF; CDR3nt: TGTGCCAGCAGCTTTGGAGGGACAGTTTGGGATTACGAGCAGTACTTC
abundance: many; v_gene: TRBV7-6; d_gene: TRBD2; j_gene: TRBJ2-7; CDR3aa: CASTEGGLAGGDEQYF; CDR3nt: TGTGCCAGCACCGAAGGGGGACTAGCGGGTGGGGACGAGCAGTACTTC
abundance: NA; v_gene: TRBV29-1; d_gene: TRBD2; j_gene: TRBJ2-3; CDR3aa: CSVLKRGVHGDTQYF; CDR3nt: TGCAGCGTTTTAAAGCGGGGCGTACATGGAGATACGCAGTATTTT
abundance: many; v_gene: TRBV12-3/TRBV12-4; d_gene: NA; j_gene: TRBJ2-7; CDR3aa: CASSLGQGGNEQYF; CDR3nt: TGTGCCAGCAGTTTGGGTCAGGGCGGCAACGAGCAGTACTTC
abundance: many; v_gene: TRBV4-1; d_gene: NA; j_gene: TRBJ1-5; CDR3aa: CASSQGALNQPQHF; CDR3nt: TGCGCCAGCAGCCAGGGGGCCCTCAATCAGCCCCAGCATTTT
abundance: many; v_gene: TRBV28; d_gene: TRBD2; j_gene: TRBJ2-7; CDR3aa: CASSFSGTAYEQYF; CDR3nt: TGTGCCAGCAGTTTTAGCGGGACCGCCTACGAGCAGTACTTC
abundance: many; v_gene: TRBV12-3/TRBV12-4; d_gene: NA; j_gene: TRBJ2-1; CDR3aa: CASSNQKQYNEQFF; CDR3nt: TGTGCCAGCAGTAACCAGAAGCAGTACAATGAGCAGTTCTTC
abundance: many; v_gene: TRBV28; d_gene: NA; j_gene: TRBJ2-2; CDR3aa: CASSLSLFRRQATGELFF; CDR3nt: TGTGCCAGCAGTTTATCGCTTTTTAGGAGACAGGCCACCGGGGAGCTGTTTTTT
abundance: NA; v_gene: TRBV30; d_gene: TRBD1; j_gene: TRBJ1-1; CDR3aa: CAWNTGTGATEAFF; CDR3nt: TGTGCCTGGAACACCGGGACAGGAGCAACTGAAGCTTTCTTT
abundance: many; v_gene: TRBV7-2; d_gene: TRBD1; j_gene: TRBJ2-3; CDR3aa: CASSVTGESTDTQYF; CDR3nt: TGTGCCAGCAGCGTGACAGGGGAAAGCACAGATACGCAGTATTTT
abundance: many; v_gene: TRBV10-3; d_gene: TRBD1; j_gene: TRBJ2-7; CDR3aa: CAISDLKSSRDRVDEQYF; CDR3nt: TGTGCCATCAGTGATTTGAAATCCTCCCGGGACAGGGTGGACGAGCAGTACTTC
abundance: many; v_gene: TRBV28; d_gene: NA; j_gene: TRBJ2-1; CDR3aa: CASSDNEQFF; CDR3nt: TGTGCCAGCAGTGACAATGAGCAGTTCTTC
abundance: many; v_gene: TRBV7-9; d_gene: NA; j_gene: TRBJ1-1; CDR3aa: CASSLYIGTTEAFF; CDR3nt: TGTGCCAGCAGCTTATATATAGGGACCACTGAAGCTTTCTTT
abundance: many; v_gene: TRBV7-3; d_gene: NA; j_gene: TRBJ2-5; CDR3aa: CASSLTFQETQYF; CDR3nt: TGTGCCAGCAGCTTAACGTTCCAAGAGACCCAGTACTTC
abundance: many; v_gene: TRBV15; d_gene: TRBD1; j_gene: TRBJ2-1; CDR3aa: CATSRVTGDYNEQFF; CDR3nt: TGTGCCACCAGCAGAGTGACAGGGGACTACAATGAGCAGTTCTTC
abundance: few; v_gene: TRBV3-1; d_gene: TRBD1; j_gene: TRBJ2-2; CDR3aa: CASSQDPQGATGELFF; CDR3nt: TGTGCCAGCAGCCAAGATCCGCAGGGGGCGACCGGGGAGCTGTTTTTT
abundance: many; v_gene: TRBV9; d_gene: TRBD2; j_gene: TRBJ2-1; CDR3aa: CASSGRLAGGGYNEQFF; CDR3nt: TGTGCCAGCAGCGGCCGACTAGCGGGAGGTGGTTACAATGAGCAGTTCTTC
abundance: many; v_gene: TRBV11-2; d_gene: TRBD1; j_gene: TRBJ2-3; CDR3aa: CASSLGIRDRGRPDTQYF; CDR3nt: TGTGCCAGCAGCTTAGGGATCCGGGACAGGGGGCGCCCAGATACGCAGTATTTT
abundance: many; v_gene: TRBV12-3/TRBV12-4; d_gene: NA; j_gene: TRBJ2-7; CDR3aa: CASSLSVGGGPSSYEQYF; CDR3nt: TGTGCCAGCAGTTTATCGGTCGGCGGGGGCCCTAGCTCCTACGAGCAGTACTTC
abundance: many; v_gene: TRBV20-1; d_gene: TRBD2; j_gene: TRBJ2-7; CDR3aa: CSARDRTSGSYEQYF; CDR3nt: TGCAGTGCTAGAGATCGTACTAGCGGCTCCTACGAGCAGTACTTC
abundance: few; v_gene: TRBV12-3/TRBV12-4; d_gene: NA; j_gene: TRBJ2-7; CDR3aa: CASSLHTPYEQYF; CDR3nt: TGTGCCAGCAGTTTACACACCCCCTACGAGCAGTACTTC
abundance: many; v_gene: TRBV20-1; d_gene: NA; j_gene: TRBJ1-2; CDR3aa: CSASAEKTAYGYTF; CDR3nt: TGCAGTGCTAGCGCCGAGAAGACAGCGTATGGCTACACCTTC
abundance: many; v_gene: TRBV6-2/TRBV6-3; d_gene: NA; j_gene: TRBJ2-7; CDR3aa: CASSYAASGGHEQYF; CDR3nt: TGTGCCAGCAGTTACGCCGCCAGCGGAGGCCACGAGCAGTACTTC
abundance: many; v_gene: TRBV5-4; d_gene: TRBD2; j_gene: TRBJ2-1; CDR3aa: CASSLDPGLANNEQFF; CDR3nt: TGTGCCAGCAGCTTGGATCCGGGACTAGCGAACAATGAGCAGTTCTTC
abundance: many; v_gene: TRBV7-9; d_gene: TRBD2; j_gene: TRBJ2-3; CDR3aa: CASGAGGRSTDTQYF; CDR3nt: TGTGCCAGCGGAGCGGGAGGGCGGAGCACAGATACGCAGTATTTT
abundance: many; v_gene: TRBV11-2; d_gene: TRBD1; j_gene: TRBJ2-1; CDR3aa: CASSLVQGAYNEQFF; CDR3nt: TGTGCCAGCAGCTTAGTCCAGGGGGCGTACAATGAGCAGTTCTTC
abundance: many; v_gene: TRBV28; d_gene: TRBD1; j_gene: TRBJ2-3; CDR3aa: CASSKRGGHTDTQYF; CDR3nt: TGTGCCAGCAGCAAACGAGGGGGCCACACAGATACGCAGTATTTT
abundance: NA; v_gene: TRBV4-1; d_gene: TRBD2; j_gene: TRBJ2-3; CDR3aa: CASSQEGRGGLFGIGTDTQYF; CDR3nt: TGCGCCAGCAGCCAAGAGGGGCGGGGGGGCCTATTCGGGATCGGCACAGATACGCAGTATTTT
abundance: many; v_gene: TRBV24-1; d_gene: NA; j_gene: TRBJ2-1; CDR3aa: CATRGPATNEQFF; CDR3nt: TGTGCCACCAGGGGGCCCGCTACAAATGAGCAGTTCTTC
abundance: many; v_gene: TRBV5-1; d_gene: TRBD1; j_gene: TRBJ1-4; CDR3aa: CASSLLTGGEKLFF; CDR3nt: TGCGCCAGCAGCTTGTTAACAGGGGGTGAAAAACTGTTTTTT
abundance: many; v_gene: TRBV20-1; d_gene: NA; j_gene: TRBJ1-1; CDR3aa: CSARAHRDTEAFF; CDR3nt: TGCAGTGCTAGAGCACACAGAGACACTGAAGCTTTCTTT
abundance: many; v_gene: TRBV11-2; d_gene: NA; j_gene: TRBJ1-2; CDR3aa: CASSLQDSTADYGYTF; CDR3nt: TGTGCCAGCAGCTTGCAAGACTCGACAGCGGACTATGGCTACACCTTC
abundance: many; v_gene: TRBV9; d_gene: NA; j_gene: TRBJ2-1; CDR3aa: CASSGGDNEQFF; CDR3nt: TGTGCCAGCAGCGGCGGAGACAATGAGCAGTTCTTC
abundance: many; v_gene: TRBV20-1; d_gene: NA; j_gene: TRBJ2-7; CDR3aa: CSARGTDSYEQYF; CDR3nt: TGCAGTGCTAGAGGGACCGACTCCTACGAGCAGTACTTC
abundance: many; v_gene: TRBV2; d_gene: NA; j_gene: TRBJ2-3; CDR3aa: CASPDGRTDTQYF; CDR3nt: TGTGCCAGCCCAGACGGTCGGACAGATACGCAGTATTTT
abundance: many; v_gene: TRBV9; d_gene: TRBD1; j_gene: TRBJ2-1; CDR3aa: CASSVGGTGLNEQFF; CDR3nt: TGTGCCAGCAGCGTAGGTGGGACAGGCCTTAATGAGCAGTTCTTC
abundance: many; v_gene: TRBV15; d_gene: TRBD1; j_gene: TRBJ2-2; CDR3aa: CANTQGTNTGELFF; CDR3nt: TGTGCCAACACACAGGGGACGAACACCGGGGAGCTGTTTTTT
abundance: NA; v_gene: TRBV2; d_gene: TRBD2; j_gene: TRBJ2-1; CDR3aa: CASSSGVGYEQFF; CDR3nt: TGTGCCAGCAGTAGCGGGGTTGGGTATGAGCAGTTCTTC
abundance: many; v_gene: TRBV27; d_gene: NA; j_gene: TRBJ2-3; CDR3aa: CASRHHSSTDTQYF; CDR3nt: TGTGCCAGCAGGCATCATTCTAGCACAGATACGCAGTATTTT
abundance: many; v_gene: TRBV2; d_gene: TRBD1; j_gene: TRBJ2-2; CDR3aa: CASSDNRGAGELFF; CDR3nt: TGTGCCAGCAGTGATAACAGGGGGGCCGGGGAGCTGTTTTTT
abundance: many; v_gene: TRBV7-9; d_gene: NA; j_gene: TRBJ2-7; CDR3aa: CASSRTLREQYF; CDR3nt: TGTGCCAGCAGCAGGACCCTTCGCGAGCAGTACTTC
abundance: many; v_gene: TRBV20-1; d_gene: NA; j_gene: TRBJ2-1; CDR3aa: CSARDPRELKNEQFF; CDR3nt: TGCAGTGCTAGAGATCCCCGGGAGCTCAAGAATGAGCAGTTCTTC